Listed here are 24 T cell receptor beta chains from one sample, sequenced in a study of Ad26.COV2.S vaccination and SARS-CoV-2 variants. TCRdb's table, derived via immunoSEQ multiplex PCR, lists solely in-frame clones and lacks some. In the table there are about 410,000 clones, roughly nine tenths of which are singletons. As for treatment: over 15 received Ad26.COV2.S at low or high dose, single or two shots; a few received placebo; per-sample allocation not given. Specimen acquisition occurred on day 63 following the initial vaccine or placebo injection. Sequencing was performed on peripheral blood, taken in a trial of Ad26.COV2.S vaccine versus placebo. The receptor source for this set is a person between 18 and 59 years old who received the Ad26.COV2.S COVID-19 vaccine or a placebo.

V and J are TRBV10-1 and TRBJ2-1; D may be TRBD1 or TRBD2 (5 bases each). Germline V gives CDR1 WNHNN, CDR2 SYGVQD (reference sequence). This CDR3 is built from 9 residues. In nucleotides, the CDR3 is TGCCCTAGAGGGACTGAGCAGTTCTTC. It is translated as CPRGTEQFF.

This clone came up once. V usage is TRBV9 and J usage is TRBJ1-2; perhaps TRBD1 as D (5 bases). This CDR3 comprises 12 residues. Trimming pared 3 bases from V and 4 bases from J, leaving 7 bases between. Per the germline V gene, CDR1 is SGDLS and CDR2 is YYNGEE. CDR3 protein: CASSATAYGYTF. CDR3 nucleotides: TGTGCCAGCAGCGCGACAGCCTATGGCTACACCTTC.

The CDR3 sequence is CATSRGFGQGANTEAFF. DNA of the CDR3: TGTGCCACCAGCAGAGGTTTTGGACAGGGGGCCAACACTGAAGCTTTCTTT. The rearrangement uses TRBV15 and TRBJ1-1; 11 nucleotides match TRBD1. The CDR3 extends over 17 amino acids. Germline CDR1 LNHNV, CDR2 YYDKDF (reference sequence). Germline trimming cut 1 base from V and 2 bases from J; bases unmatched to any gene: 6.

V gene TRBV29-1 combines with J gene TRBJ1-2; weak D call: TRBD1 (5 bases). Germline CDR1 is SQVTM and CDR2 is ANQGSEA. This CDR3 has 14 residues. V lost 6 bases and J 5 bases, leaving 19 bases between the germline ends. The CDR3 sequence: CSVADSSNGYGYTF. The CDR3 region has the DNA TGCAGCGTCGCAGACAGTAGCAACGGATATGGCTACACCTTC.

The chain carries TRBV10-3 and TRBJ1-1; D might be TRBD1 (5 bases). Trimming removed 0 bases from V and 0 bases from J, with 8 bases in between. The CDR3 has 15 amino acids. CDR1 and CDR2 (germline): ENHRY, SYGVKD. The CDR3 DNA sequence: TGTGCCATCAGTGAGTCTCTGGGGCTGAACACTGAAGCTTTCTTT. Protein sequence: CAISESLGLNTEAFF.

V and J are TRBV2 and TRBJ1-1, with a weak D call TRBD1 (6 bases). The CDR3 extends over 14 amino acids. Germline CDR1 SNHLY, CDR2 FYNNEI. Trimming took 6 bases from V and 0 from J, leaving 11 bases between them. As DNA, the CDR3 is TGTGCCAGCAGCCTCGACAGGCTGAACACTGAAGCTTTCTTT. As protein: CASSLDRLNTEAFF.

This rearrangement joins TRBV6-5 to TRBJ1-2, with D hard to call. The CDR3 covers 16 residues. V was clipped by 2 bases and J by 4 bases, with 17 bases between them. CDR1 MNHEY and CDR2 SVGAGI come from the germline V gene. As DNA, the CDR3 is TGTGCCAGCAGTTACGGGCAGCTACCCTACTCCTATGGCTACACCTTC. This translates into CASSYGQLPYSYGYTF.

This chain links TRBV18 with TRBJ2-5; D unclear. Germline V gene sequence: CDR1 KGHSH, CDR2 LQKENI. The length of the CDR3 is 15 residues. V shed 1 base and J shed 5 bases, with 14 bases lying between them. The CDR3 nucleotides read TGTGCCAGCTCACCACGGATTGGTGCAAGGGAGACCCAGTACTTC. Its translation: CASSPRIGARETQYF.

In DNA, the CDR3 is TGTGCCAGCTCACCAAGTAGCGGGGGGTCCGAGCAGTACTTC. This codes for CASSPSSGGSEQYF. The chain recombines TRBV18 with TRBJ2-7; 10 bases are shared with TRBD2. Germline trimming cut 2 bases from V and 6 bases from J; bases unmatched to any gene: 4. The CDR3 runs 14 residues. Germline V CDR1 and CDR2: KGHSH, LQKENI. Full variable domain (outside the CDR3, taken from reference TRBV18 and TRBJ2-7): NAGVMQNPRHLVRRRGQEARLRCSPMKGHSHVYWYRQLPEEGLKFMVYLQKENIIDESGMPKERFSAEFPKEGPSILRIQQVVRGDSAAYFCASSPSSGGSEQYFGPGTRLTVT.

This rearrangement joins TRBV6-5 to TRBJ1-2, with D maybe TRBD1 (5 bases). Germline CDR1 and CDR2: MNHEY and SVGAGI. The CDR3 is 15 amino acids. Trimming pared 0 bases from V and 5 bases from J, leaving 13 bases between. The CDR3 region is CASSYSRVGGYGYTF. CDR3 coding DNA: TGTGCCAGCAGTTACTCGAGAGTGGGGGGTTATGGCTACACCTTC.

This chain connects TRBV30 to TRBJ1-5; no reliable D call. The CDR3 is 13 residues long. Deletions cut 4 bases from V and 6 bases from J, with 13 bases between. CDR1 is GTSNPN and CDR2 is SVGIG in the germline V gene (reference sequence). DNA for the CDR3: TGTGCCTGGACTTCGAAGGGCGGTCAGCCCCAGCATTTT. Its protein is CAWTSKGGQPQHF.

V usage is TRBV12-3 or TRBV12-4 and J usage is TRBJ2-5; 7 bases are shared with TRBD1. The CDR3 sequence is 13 residues long. The trim removed 7 bases at V and 2 bases at J, leaving 4 bases unmatched. CDR3 sequence: CASKGQLQETQYF. The CDR3 nucleotides read TGTGCCAGCAAGGGACAGCTTCAAGAGACCCAGTACTTC.

The chain employs TRBV19 and TRBJ1-5, with D maybe TRBD1 (6 bases). V was pared by 10 bases and J by 2 bases, with 15 bases between. CDR3 length equals 14 residues. CDR1 and CDR2 from the germline V gene are LNHDA and SQIVND (reference sequence). The DNA of the CDR3 is TGTGCCACGACTCCGCAGGGGCGCAATCAGCCCCAGCATTTT. Translating gives CATTPQGRNQPQHF.

This chain uses TRBV5-1 with TRBJ2-2, with D perhaps matching TRBD1 or TRBD2 (6 bases each). In germline, CDR1 is SGHRS, CDR2 YFSETQ. The CDR3 is 16 residues long. With 1 base removed from V and 5 bases from J, the gap between germline ends came to 15 bases. CDR3 coding DNA: TGCGCCAGCAGCTTGAGCGGCAGGGGAGGTACCGGGGAGCTGTTTTTT. The encoded protein is CASSLSGRGGTGELFF.

This clone was counted once. The chain joins TRBV7-9 to TRBJ2-3; TRBD1 is a possible D gene (6 bases). V lost 5 bases and J 0 bases, leaving 18 bases between the germline ends. The CDR3 runs 17 residues. The V gene's germline CDR1 is SEHNR and CDR2 FQNEAQ (reference sequence). CDR3 DNA sequence: TGTGCCAGCAGCCCCACCGTCACAGGGCAAAGCACAGATACGCAGTATTTT. Translation: CASSPTVTGQSTDTQYF.

This clone was detected a few times. The rearrangement uses TRBV3-1 (or the pseudogene TRBV3-2) and TRBJ2-7, with 8 nucleotides matching TRBD2. J was trimmed by 3 bases and V by 0 bases; bases with no gene match: 10. The V gene's germline CDR1 is LGHDT and CDR2 YNNKEL (reference sequence). The CDR3 spans 17 residues. CDR3 in amino acids: CASSQESRGAQSYEQYF. The CDR3 DNA reads as TGTGCCAGCAGCCAAGAATCGCGGGGGGCTCAGAGCTACGAGCAGTACTTC.

This chain uses TRBV25-1 with TRBJ2-3; D call uncertain. CDR1 is MGHDK and CDR2 is SYGVNS in the germline V gene. Trimming removed 1 base from V and 2 bases from J, with 10 bases in between. The CDR3 consists of 15 residues. The CDR3 DNA reads TGTGCCAGCAGTGAATTTGCCGAGGACACAGATACGCAGTATTTT. It is translated as CASSEFAEDTDTQYF.

The J gene is TRBJ2-2, the V gene TRBV27; 11 nucleotides line up with TRBD2. With 2 bases clipped from V and 3 bases from J, the junction kept 5 bases outside the gene matches. CDR3 length equals 17 residues. Germline CDR1 is MNHEY and CDR2 is SMNVEV (reference sequence). Written as DNA, the CDR3 is TGTGCCAGCAGTTTAGATAGCGGGGGGGCTTACACCGGGGAGCTGTTTTTT. As protein: CASSLDSGGAYTGELFF.

To note about this clone: Other DNA sequences within the sample encode an identical CDR3. The J gene is TRBJ1-1, the V gene TRBV5-1, with 10 bases lining up with TRBD1. V shed 5 bases, J shed 0 bases, and the junction held 4 bases outside the gene matches. This CDR3 spans 15 amino acids. Germline CDR1 reads SGHRS; CDR2 reads YFSETQ. The CDR3 spells CASSPGQGLNTEAFF. As DNA, the CDR3 is TGCGCCAGCAGTCCGGGACAGGGGTTGAACACTGAAGCTTTCTTT.

The genes are TRBV2 and TRBJ1-2, with 7 bases identical to TRBD1. V shed 6 bases, J shed 7 bases, and the junction held 8 bases outside the gene matches. The germline V gene has CDR1 SNHLY and CDR2 FYNNEI. CDR3 length equals 13 residues. CDR3 sequence: CASRETGLGGYTF. The DNA for the CDR3 is TGTGCCAGCAGAGAGACAGGGCTGGGTGGCTACACCTTC.

The rearrangement joins TRBV2 to TRBJ2-7; 8 nucleotides line up with TRBD1. CDR3 length: 15 residues. V shed 8 bases and J 6 bases; nucleotides not matched to a gene: 15. CDR1 and CDR2 from the germline V gene are SNHLY and FYNNEI. The CDR3 protein is CASHLTGGRTVEQYF. The CDR3 DNA follows: TGTGCCAGCCACCTAACAGGGGGGCGTACTGTCGAGCAGTACTTC.

This clone showed up just a few times. The chain links TRBV4-3 to TRBJ2-3; possible D gene TRBD2, 7 bases. V dropped 3 bases and J dropped 2 bases, with 21 bases sitting between them. CDR1 and CDR2 (germline): LGHNA, YSLEER. The CDR3 is 18 residues long. The CDR3 spells CASSQATLGGATTDTQYF. The DNA for the CDR3 is TGCGCCAGCAGCCAGGCTACCCTGGGGGGGGCAACCACAGATACGCAGTATTTT.

This chain connects TRBV19 to TRBJ1-2, with a tentative D call TRBD1 (6 bases). The CDR3 has 15 amino acids. Germline V lookup: CDR1 LNHDA, CDR2 SQIVND (reference sequence). Trimming removed 5 bases from V and 4 bases from J, with 17 bases in between. The CDR3 DNA reads as TGTGCCAGTAGTGGGTATACCGGGGGCAGCTATGGCTACACCTTC. Amino acid sequence: CASSGYTGGSYGYTF.

The CDR3 reads CASSLGRFPYNEQFF. CDR3 in DNA: TGTGCCAGCAGCTTAGGACGGTTTCCCTACAATGAGCAGTTCTTC. The chain combines TRBV7-9 with TRBJ2-1; D is uncertain. The V end was cut by 1 base, the J end by 2 bases, with 9 bases between. CDR1 and CDR2 (germline): SEHNR, FQNEAQ (reference sequence). CDR3 length: 15 amino acids.